The entry below gives a single T cell receptor (beta chain) sequence along with its context. What it binds is not known. What was sequenced were expressed TCRB transcripts, since all of the isolated RNA had been reverse transcribed. Clones were read by immunoSEQ multiplex PCR, and TCRdb kept only the in-frame ones, dropping some. The sample contains hundreds of thousands of clones, about 14% of which appear only once. This sample was taken from a study of beta chain features in type 1 diabetes. Study-wide findings and caveats: For Type 1 diabetes patients, all four CD4+ subsets carried TCRB CDR3s that were moderately but significantly shorter. It was among patients, rather than healthy donors, that naive, central memory and Treg TCRB repertoires appeared more similar.

The sequenced material came from naive CD4+ T cells from blood. The sequence was obtained from a man aged 18-30 years with type 1 diabetes.

In DNA form, the CDR3 reads TGTGCCAGCAGCCCCTCGGGACTAGCGGAGAAATACAATGAGCAGTTCTTC. Translation gives CASSPSGLAEKYNEQFF. The V and J genes are TRBV4-2 and TRBJ2-1; 11 nucleotides match TRBD2. Germline CDR1 is LGHNA and CDR2 is YNFKEQ. The J segment lost 4 bases and the V segment lost 4 bases, leaving 9 bases of the junction unmatched. The CDR3 length is 17 residues.